This TCR beta chain appears in the sequencing data of a study of control samples from healthy donors and cancer patients. CDR1 LNHDA and CDR2 SQIVND come from the germline V gene (reference sequence). CDR3 length: 15 residues. V lost 3 bases to trimming and J lost 8 bases; unmatched junction nucleotides: 9. Profiled with immunoSEQ multiplex PCR; TCRdb holds only in-frame clones, not every one. The repertoire holds around 190,000 clones, just over 90% seen once, with approximately 1.5% in the top ten. Sequenced input: blood. The sequence derives from a man aged 30-40 years in good health. The V call is TRBV19, the J call TRBJ1-3; TRBD1 matches at 8 bases. Written as DNA, the CDR3 is TGTGCCAGTAGTATCCAGAGGACAGGGATCTACACCATATATTTT. Protein product: CASSIQRTGIYTIYF.